This entry lists 8 T cell receptor beta chains sequenced from one sample in a study of T cell responses to AZD1222 COVID-19 vaccine (dated by TCRdb to about 2021). Receptors were amplified or captured by the immunoSEQ multiplex PCR assay. This is the immuneACCESS table as TCRdb keeps it, with only in-frame sequences that have V and J called. A part of the clones is gone; compared with another copy, unresolved V genes explain less than half, and the rest is unexplained. For this sample there are under 95,000 clones; around 90% appear just once. More than 7.5% of the sample is taken by the ten largest. The time point label corresponds to: baseline before first vaccination. This specimen was peripheral blood, taken on day 0 of AZD1222 vaccination. Receptors were obtained from an adult in good health.

The V call is TRBV9, the J call TRBJ1-4; D not certain. The V and J ends lost 3 bases and 3 bases respectively, with 18 bases between them. Germline V gene lookup returns CDR1 SGDLS and CDR2 YYNGEE. The CDR3 runs to 17 residues. The CDR3 DNA follows: TGTGCCAGCAGCGGACTAGACGGGTTTGGCCCTAATGAAAAACTGTTTTTT. Translating gives CASSGLDGFGPNEKLFF.

The rearrangement links TRBV3-1 (or the pseudogene TRBV3-2) to TRBJ2-1; D possibly matches TRBD1 or TRBD2 (6 bases each). Germline CDR1 is LGHDT and CDR2 is YNNKEL (reference sequence). The CDR3 spans 16 residues. V gave up 1 base and J gave up 4 bases, with 14 bases separating them. The CDR3: CASSQGKGGTYNEQFF. CDR3 DNA: TGTGCCAGCAGCCAAGGTAAGGGGGGAACTTACAATGAGCAGTTCTTC.

This chain connects TRBV11-2 to TRBJ1-2, with a tentative D call TRBD1 (5 bases). The V and J ends lost 5 bases and 8 bases respectively, with 18 bases between them. The CDR3 is 14 amino acids. The germline gives CDR1 SGHAT, CDR2 FQNNGV. The CDR3 DNA sequence: TGTGCCAGCAGCCCCGGCTGGGGGTCACGGGGCTACACCTTC. Translating it yields CASSPGWGSRGYTF.

V usage is TRBV7-2 and J usage is TRBJ1-3; D is unclear. The V gene lost 1 base and the J gene lost 2 bases, with 9 bases spanning the gap. Germline loops: CDR1 SGHTA, CDR2 FQGNSA. CDR3 size: 15 residues. In DNA form, the CDR3 reads TGTGCCAGCAGCTTAGTTCGTGCAACTGGAAACACCATATATTTT. It is translated as CASSLVRATGNTIYF.

The chain is built from TRBV12-3 or TRBV12-4 and TRBJ1-5, with no clear D. The V end was cut by 6 bases, the J end by 5 bases, with 8 bases between. This CDR3 comprises 12 residues. The CDR3 sequence is CASRFQDQPQHF. The CDR3 bases are TGTGCCAGCAGGTTTCAGGATCAGCCCCAGCATTTT.

This clone was recorded only once. The V and J genes are TRBV18 and TRBJ1-2, with D tentatively TRBD1 (5 bases). The CDR3 consists of 15 residues. Germline lookup yields CDR1 KGHSH and CDR2 LQKENI. The V and J ends lost 1 base and 1 base respectively, with 10 bases between them. The CDR3 coding sequence is TGTGCCAGCTCACCACTAGGGACCAATAACTATGGCTACACCTTC. Its protein is CASSPLGTNNYGYTF. Combining the CDR3 with reference TRBV18 and TRBJ1-2 gives the whole variable domain NAGVMQNPRHLVRRRGQEARLRCSPMKGHSHVYWYRQLPEEGLKFMVYLQKENIIDESGMPKERFSAEFPKEGPSILRIQQVVRGDSAAYFCASSPLGTNNYGYTFGSGTRLTVV.

The V and J genes are TRBV28 and TRBJ2-7, with TRBD2 matching over 11 bases. Germline loops: CDR1 MDHEN, CDR2 SYDVKM. This CDR3 spans 15 amino acids. The junction had 7 bases not matched to a gene; V was cut back by 6 bases and J by 3 bases. The CDR3 reads CASSFIAGGNYEQYF. Here the CDR3 DNA reads TGTGCCAGCAGCTTTATAGCGGGGGGGAACTACGAGCAGTACTTC.

The rearrangement uses TRBV7-2 and TRBJ1-3, with D uncertain. V lost 5 bases and J 8 bases, leaving 13 bases between the germline ends. This CDR3 has 13 residues. Looked up from germline, CDR1 is SGHTA and CDR2 is FQGNSA. The CDR3 loop is CASSPPSWDTIYF. CDR3 bases: TGTGCCAGCAGCCCCCCCTCCTGGGACACCATATATTTT.